This T cell receptor (beta chain) is drawn from a study of T cell responses to AZD1222 COVID-19 vaccine. Study details: Pooling was applied to second doses at about 4 or about 12 weeks. Whole-study findings and limits: Most donors were white British and more were female, and clonal diversity was possibly underestimated. No repertoire was sampled before or during the peak T cell response, only after it.

Measured with immunoSEQ multiplex PCR; TCRdb has only the in-frame clones, and not every one. There are over 130,000 clones in the sample; 89% occur only once, and about 4.8% lies in the top ten. On this clone: The antigen is not known.

Trimming cost V 1 base and J 2 bases, with 16 bases left between them. CDR1 SGHRS and CDR2 YFSETQ come from the germline V gene. This CDR3 comprises 17 residues. This clonotype was obtained from an adult in good health. This chain connects TRBV5-1 to TRBJ2-1; D perhaps matches TRBD1 (6 bases). The sequences come from peripheral blood, collected on day 0 of AZD1222 vaccination. CDR3 loop: CASSLFTGTITYNEQFF. The CDR3 DNA sequence: TGCGCCAGCAGCTTGTTTACCGGGACAATAACCTACAATGAGCAGTTCTTC.